This TCR beta chain was identified during a study of monozygotic twins with cystic fibrosis. Measured with immunoSEQ multiplex PCR; TCRdb has only the in-frame clones, and not every one. The table lists about 36,000 clones, 84% of them singletons. Germline trimming cut 2 bases from V and 1 base from J; bases unmatched to any gene: 14. The CDR3 covers 18 residues. In germline, CDR1 is GTSNPN, CDR2 SVGIG (reference sequence). The V and J genes are TRBV30 and TRBJ1-5; 7 nucleotides line up with TRBD1. Sequenced input: blood. The clonotype originates from a girl aged 2-10 years with cystic fibrosis. CDR3 protein: CAWSIPPSDRWSNQPQHF. For the CDR3, the DNA is TGTGCCTGGAGTATCCCCCCCTCGGACAGGTGGAGCAATCAGCCCCAGCATTTT.